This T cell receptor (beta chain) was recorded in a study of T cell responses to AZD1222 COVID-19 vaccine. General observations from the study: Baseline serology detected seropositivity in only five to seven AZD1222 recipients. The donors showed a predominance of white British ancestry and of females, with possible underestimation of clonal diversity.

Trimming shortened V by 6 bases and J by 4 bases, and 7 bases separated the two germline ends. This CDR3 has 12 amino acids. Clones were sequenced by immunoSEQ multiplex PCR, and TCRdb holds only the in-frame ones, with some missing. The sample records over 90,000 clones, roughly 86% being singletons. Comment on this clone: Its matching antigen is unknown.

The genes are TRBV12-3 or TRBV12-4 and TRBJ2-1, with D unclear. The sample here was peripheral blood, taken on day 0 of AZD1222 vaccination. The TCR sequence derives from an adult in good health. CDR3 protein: CASRWAYNEQFF. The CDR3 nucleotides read TGTGCCAGCAGGTGGGCGTACAATGAGCAGTTCTTC.